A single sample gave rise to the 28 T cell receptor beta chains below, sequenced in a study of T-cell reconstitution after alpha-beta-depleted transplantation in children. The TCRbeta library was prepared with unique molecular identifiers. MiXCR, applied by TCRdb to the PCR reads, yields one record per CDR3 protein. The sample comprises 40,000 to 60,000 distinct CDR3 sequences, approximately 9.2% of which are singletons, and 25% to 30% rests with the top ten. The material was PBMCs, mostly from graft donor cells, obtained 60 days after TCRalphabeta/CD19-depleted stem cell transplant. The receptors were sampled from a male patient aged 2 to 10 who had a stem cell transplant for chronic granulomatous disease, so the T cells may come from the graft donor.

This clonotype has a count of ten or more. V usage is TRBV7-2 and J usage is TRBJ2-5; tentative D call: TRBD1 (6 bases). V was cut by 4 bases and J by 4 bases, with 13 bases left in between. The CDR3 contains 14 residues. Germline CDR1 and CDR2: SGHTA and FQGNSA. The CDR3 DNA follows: TGTGCCAGCAGCTCCCCTACAGGGCCAGAGACCCAGTACTTC. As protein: CASSSPTGPETQYF. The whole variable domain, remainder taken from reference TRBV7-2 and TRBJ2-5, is GAGVSQSPSNKVTEKGKDVELRCDPISGHTALYWYRQSLGQGLEFLIYFQGNSAPDKSGLPSDRFSAERTGGSVSTLTIQRTQQEDSAVYLCASSSPTGPETQYFGPGTRLLVL.

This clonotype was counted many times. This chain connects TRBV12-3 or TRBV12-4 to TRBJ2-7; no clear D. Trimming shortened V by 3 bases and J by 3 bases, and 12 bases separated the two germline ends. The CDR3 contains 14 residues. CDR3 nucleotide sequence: TGTGCCAGCAGTTTTGGAGCGACGAGCTACGAGCAGTACTTC. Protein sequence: CASSFGATSYEQYF.

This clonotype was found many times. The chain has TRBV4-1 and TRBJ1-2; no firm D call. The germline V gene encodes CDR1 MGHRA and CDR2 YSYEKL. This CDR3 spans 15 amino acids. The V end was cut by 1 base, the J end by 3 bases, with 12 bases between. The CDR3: CASSQVQVPHYGYTF. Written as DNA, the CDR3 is TGCGCCAGCAGCCAAGTGCAGGTTCCTCACTATGGCTACACCTTC.

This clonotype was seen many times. CDR3 DNA: TGCAGTGCTACAAGAGACAGTCAGACTGAAGCTTTCTTT. This sequence encodes CSATRDSQTEAFF. The chain links TRBV20-1 to TRBJ1-1; TRBD1 is a possible D gene (5 bases). Germline V gene sequence: CDR1 DFQATT, CDR2 SNEGSKA (reference sequence). The CDR3 runs 13 residues. V shed 4 bases and J shed 5 bases, with 14 bases lying between them.

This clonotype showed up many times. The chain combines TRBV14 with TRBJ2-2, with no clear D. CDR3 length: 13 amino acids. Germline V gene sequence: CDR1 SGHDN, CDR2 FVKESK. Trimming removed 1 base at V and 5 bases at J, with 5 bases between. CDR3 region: CASSQVMTGELFF. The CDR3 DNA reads TGTGCCAGCAGCCAAGTAATGACCGGGGAGCTGTTTTTT.

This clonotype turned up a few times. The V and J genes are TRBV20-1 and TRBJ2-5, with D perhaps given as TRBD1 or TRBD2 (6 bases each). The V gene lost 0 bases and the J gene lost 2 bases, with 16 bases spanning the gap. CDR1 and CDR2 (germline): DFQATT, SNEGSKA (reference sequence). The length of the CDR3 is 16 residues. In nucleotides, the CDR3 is TGCAGTGCTAGAGATAGAGGAGGGGGTAAACAAGAGACCCAGTACTTC. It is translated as CSARDRGGGKQETQYF.

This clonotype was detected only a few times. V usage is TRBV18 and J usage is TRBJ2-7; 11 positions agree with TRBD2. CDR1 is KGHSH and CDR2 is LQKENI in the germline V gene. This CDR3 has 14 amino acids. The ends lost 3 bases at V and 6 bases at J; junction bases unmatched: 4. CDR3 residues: CASSPDGLAGEQYF. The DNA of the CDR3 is TGTGCCAGCTCACCGGACGGACTAGCGGGCGAGCAGTACTTC.

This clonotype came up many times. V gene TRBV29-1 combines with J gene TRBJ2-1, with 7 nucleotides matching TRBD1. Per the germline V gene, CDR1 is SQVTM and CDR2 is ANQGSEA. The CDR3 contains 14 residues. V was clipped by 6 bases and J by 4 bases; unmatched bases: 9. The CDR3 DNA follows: TGCAGCGTATCCCAGGGGGTTGGGTACAATGAGCAGTTCTTC. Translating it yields CSVSQGVGYNEQFF.

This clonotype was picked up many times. The DNA of the CDR3 is TGTGCCAGCAGTCGGGACAGGGAGAACGAGCAGTACTTC. Encoded protein: CASSRDRENEQYF. The rearrangement uses TRBV6-2 or TRBV6-3 and TRBJ2-7; TRBD1 agrees at 9 bases. The germline CDR1 and CDR2 sequences are MNHEY and SVGEGT. Losses at the gene ends were 5 bases for V and 5 bases for J; bases not matched to a gene: 4. This CDR3 has 13 amino acids.

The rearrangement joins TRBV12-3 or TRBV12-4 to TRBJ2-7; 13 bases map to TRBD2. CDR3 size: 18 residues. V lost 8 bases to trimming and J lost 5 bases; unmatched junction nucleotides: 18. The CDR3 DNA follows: TGTGCCAGCTCCCCCAAACCCGGACTAGCGGGAGTGATCCACGAGCAGTACTTC. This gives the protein CASSPKPGLAGVIHEQYF.

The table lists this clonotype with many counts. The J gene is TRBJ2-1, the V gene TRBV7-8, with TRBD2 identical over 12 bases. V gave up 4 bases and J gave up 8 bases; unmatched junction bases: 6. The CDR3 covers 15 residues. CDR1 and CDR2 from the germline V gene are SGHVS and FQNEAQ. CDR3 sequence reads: CASSSTSGRRDEQFF. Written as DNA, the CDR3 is TGTGCCAGCAGCTCGACTAGCGGGAGAAGGGATGAGCAGTTCTTC. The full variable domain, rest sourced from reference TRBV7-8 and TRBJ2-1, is GAGVSQSPRYKVAKRGQDVALRCDPISGHVSLFWYQQALGQGPEFLTYFQNEAQLDKSGLPSDRFFAERPEGSVSTLKIQRTQQEDSAVYLCASSSTSGRRDEQFFGPGTRLTVL.

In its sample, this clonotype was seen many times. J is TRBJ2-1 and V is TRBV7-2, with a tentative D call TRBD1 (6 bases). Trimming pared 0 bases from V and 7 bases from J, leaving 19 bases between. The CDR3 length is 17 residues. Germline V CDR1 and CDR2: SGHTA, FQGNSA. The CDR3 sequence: CASSLAFKGEIRNEQFF. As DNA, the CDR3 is TGTGCCAGCAGCTTAGCTTTCAAGGGGGAGATAAGGAATGAGCAGTTCTTC. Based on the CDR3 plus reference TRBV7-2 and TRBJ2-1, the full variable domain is GAGVSQSPSNKVTEKGKDVELRCDPISGHTALYWYRQSLGQGLEFLIYFQGNSAPDKSGLPSDRFSAERTGGSVSTLTIQRTQQEDSAVYLCASSLAFKGEIRNEQFFGPGTRLTVL.

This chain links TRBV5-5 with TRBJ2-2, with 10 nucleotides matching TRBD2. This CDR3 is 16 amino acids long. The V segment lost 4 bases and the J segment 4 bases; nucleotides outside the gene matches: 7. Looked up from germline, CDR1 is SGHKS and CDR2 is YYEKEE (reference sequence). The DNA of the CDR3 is TGTGCCAGCAGCCAGACTAGCGGGTTGTTCACCGGGGAGCTGTTTTTT. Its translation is CASSQTSGLFTGELFF.

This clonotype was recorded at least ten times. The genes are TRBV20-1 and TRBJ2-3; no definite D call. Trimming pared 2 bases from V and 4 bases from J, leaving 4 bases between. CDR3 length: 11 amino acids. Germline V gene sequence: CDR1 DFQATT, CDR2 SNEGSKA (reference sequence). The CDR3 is CSARLADTQYF. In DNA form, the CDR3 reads TGCAGTGCTAGATTGGCAGATACGCAGTATTTT.

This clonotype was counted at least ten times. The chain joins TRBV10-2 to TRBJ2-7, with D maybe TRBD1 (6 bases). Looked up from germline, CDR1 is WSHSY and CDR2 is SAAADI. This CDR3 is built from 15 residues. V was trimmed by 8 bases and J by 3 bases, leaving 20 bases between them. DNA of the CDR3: TGCGCCAGCCGACTTAGCCGGGACAAGATCTACGAGCAGTACTTC. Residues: CASRLSRDKIYEQYF.

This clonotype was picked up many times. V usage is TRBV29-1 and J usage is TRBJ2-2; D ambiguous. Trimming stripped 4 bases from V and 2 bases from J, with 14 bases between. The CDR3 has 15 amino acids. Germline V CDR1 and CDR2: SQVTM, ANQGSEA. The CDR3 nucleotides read TGCAGCGTTGCGCAAGCTCAGAGAAACACCGGGGAGCTGTTTTTT. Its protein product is CSVAQAQRNTGELFF.

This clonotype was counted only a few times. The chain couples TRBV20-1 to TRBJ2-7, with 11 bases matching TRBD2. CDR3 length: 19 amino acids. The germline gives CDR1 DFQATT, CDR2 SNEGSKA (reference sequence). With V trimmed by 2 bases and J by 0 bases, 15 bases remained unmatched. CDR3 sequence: CSARYPGTSGPLSSYEQYF. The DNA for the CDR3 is TGCAGTGCTAGATATCCAGGGACTAGCGGTCCTTTGAGCTCCTACGAGCAGTACTTC.

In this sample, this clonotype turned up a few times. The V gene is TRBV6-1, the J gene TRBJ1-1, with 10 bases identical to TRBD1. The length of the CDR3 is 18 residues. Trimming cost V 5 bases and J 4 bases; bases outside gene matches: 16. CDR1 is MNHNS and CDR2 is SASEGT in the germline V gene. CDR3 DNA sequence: TGTGCCAGCAGTATTCCCGGGACAGGGGTATTTAAGGGCACTGAAGCTTTCTTT. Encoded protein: CASSIPGTGVFKGTEAFF.

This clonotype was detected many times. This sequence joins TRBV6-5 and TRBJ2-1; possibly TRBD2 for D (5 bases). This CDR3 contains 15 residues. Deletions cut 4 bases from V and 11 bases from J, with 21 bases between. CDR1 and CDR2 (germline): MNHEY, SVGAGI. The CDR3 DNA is TGTGCCAGCAGTTCCCGTCAACTAGGAACAATGAAGCAGTTCTTC. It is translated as CASSSRQLGTMKQFF.

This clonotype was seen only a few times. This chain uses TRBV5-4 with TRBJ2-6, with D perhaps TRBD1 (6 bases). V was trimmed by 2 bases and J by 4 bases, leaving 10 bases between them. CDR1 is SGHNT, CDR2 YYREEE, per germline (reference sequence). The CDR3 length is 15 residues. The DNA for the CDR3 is TGTGCCAGCAGCTTTACAGGGTTCGGGGCCAACGTCCTGACTTTC. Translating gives CASSFTGFGANVLTF.

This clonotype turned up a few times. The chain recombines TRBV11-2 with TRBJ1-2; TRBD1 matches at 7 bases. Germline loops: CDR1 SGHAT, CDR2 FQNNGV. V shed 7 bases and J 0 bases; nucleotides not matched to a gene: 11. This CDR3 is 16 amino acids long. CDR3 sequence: CASNRQGRTTNYGYTF. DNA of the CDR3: TGTGCCAGCAACCGACAGGGCAGAACCACTAACTATGGCTACACCTTC.

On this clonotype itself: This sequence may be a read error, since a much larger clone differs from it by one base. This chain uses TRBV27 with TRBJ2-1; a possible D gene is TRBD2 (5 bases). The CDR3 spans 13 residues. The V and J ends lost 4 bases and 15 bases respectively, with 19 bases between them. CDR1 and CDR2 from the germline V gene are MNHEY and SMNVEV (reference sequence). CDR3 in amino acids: CASSSHSSRSLFF. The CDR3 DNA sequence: TGTGCCAGCAGTTCCCATTCTAGCAGGAGTCTGTTCTTC.

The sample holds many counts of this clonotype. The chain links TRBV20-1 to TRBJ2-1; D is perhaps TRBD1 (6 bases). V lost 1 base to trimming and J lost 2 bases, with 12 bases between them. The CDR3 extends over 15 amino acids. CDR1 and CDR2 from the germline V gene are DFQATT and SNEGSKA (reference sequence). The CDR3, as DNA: TGCAGTGCTAGAGGGAAGGGGGAAGCCTACAATGAGCAGTTCTTC. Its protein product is CSARGKGEAYNEQFF.

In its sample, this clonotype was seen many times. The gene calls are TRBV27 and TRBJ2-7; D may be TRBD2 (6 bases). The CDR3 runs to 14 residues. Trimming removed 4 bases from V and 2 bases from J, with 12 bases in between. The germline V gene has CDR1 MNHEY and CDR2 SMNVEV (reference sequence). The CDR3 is CASSSMRLAYEQYF. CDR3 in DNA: TGTGCCAGCAGTTCCATGAGACTAGCCTACGAGCAGTACTTC.

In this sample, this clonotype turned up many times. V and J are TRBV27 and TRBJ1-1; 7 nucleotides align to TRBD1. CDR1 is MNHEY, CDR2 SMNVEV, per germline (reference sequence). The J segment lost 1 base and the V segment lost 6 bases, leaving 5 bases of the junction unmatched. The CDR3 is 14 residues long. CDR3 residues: CASRLGTANTEAFF. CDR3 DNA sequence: TGTGCCAGCAGATTAGGGACAGCGAACACTGAAGCTTTCTTT.

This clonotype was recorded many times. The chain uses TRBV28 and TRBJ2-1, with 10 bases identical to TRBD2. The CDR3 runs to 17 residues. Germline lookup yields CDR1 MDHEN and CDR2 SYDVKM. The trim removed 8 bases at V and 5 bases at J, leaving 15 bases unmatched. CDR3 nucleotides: TGTGCCAGCTCGGGGCTAGCGGGAGAAATTTGGGACAATGAGCAGTTCTTC. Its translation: CASSGLAGEIWDNEQFF.

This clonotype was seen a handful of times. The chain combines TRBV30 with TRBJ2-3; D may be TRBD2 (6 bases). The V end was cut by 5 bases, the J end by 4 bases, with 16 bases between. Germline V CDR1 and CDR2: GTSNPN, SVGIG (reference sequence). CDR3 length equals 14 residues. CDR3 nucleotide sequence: TGTGCCTGGGGCCTTTGGGGAGGATCAGATACGCAGTATTTT. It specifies CAWGLWGGSDTQYF.

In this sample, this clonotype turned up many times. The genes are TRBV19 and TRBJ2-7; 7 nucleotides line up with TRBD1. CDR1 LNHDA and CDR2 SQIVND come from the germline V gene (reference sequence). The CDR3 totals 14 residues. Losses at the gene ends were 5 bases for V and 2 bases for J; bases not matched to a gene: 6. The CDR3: CASSFGDRAYEQYF. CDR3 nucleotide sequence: TGTGCCAGTAGTTTTGGGGACAGAGCCTACGAGCAGTACTTC. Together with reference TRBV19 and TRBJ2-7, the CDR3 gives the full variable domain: DGGITQSPKYLFRKEGQNVTLSCEQNLNHDAMYWYRQDPGQGLRLIYYSQIVNDFQKGDIAEGYSVSREKKESFPLTVTSAQKNPTAFYLCASSFGDRAYEQYFGPGTRLTVT.